This entry features one TCR beta chain sequence. TCRdb's copy holds only in-frame clones and misses some; the assay was immunoSEQ multiplex PCR. The repertoire includes 110,000 to 150,000 clones, under 90% of them detected once, and roughly 5% sits in the top ten. These data originate in a study of control samples from healthy donors and cancer patients. V was trimmed by 0 bases and J by 6 bases, leaving 9 bases between them. From germline, CDR1 is MNHEY and CDR2 SVGAGI. The CDR3 extends over 13 amino acids. The sequenced material came from blood. This sequence originates from a man aged 30 to 39 in good health. The V and J genes are TRBV6-5 and TRBJ2-7; possibly TRBD2 for D (6 bases). Written as DNA, the CDR3 is TGTGCCAGCAGTTACTCGAGGGGAGGCGAGCAGTACTTC. Protein product: CASSYSRGGEQYF.